The clone carrying this TCR beta chain was counted only a few times. Its antigen is unidentified. Germline values: CDR1 DFQATT, CDR2 SNEGSKA (reference sequence). The CDR3 extends over 16 amino acids. Losses at the gene ends were 4 bases for V and 1 base for J; bases not matched to a gene: 8. TCRdb re-analysed the 5' RACE reads in MiXCR, keeping a single row per CDR3 protein. This table holds about 620,000 distinct CDR3 sequences, 15% to 20% found once. The entry originates in a study of T-cell memory formation after mild COVID-19. Study at large: TCR clusters mostly belonged to single donors. The study's findings and limits: The finding that pre-infection memory included some responding clones suggested that cross-reactive memory joined.

This clonotype was obtained from an adult woman who had mild COVID-19 (a few samples of this study predate the infection). Cell type and time point are not known. Sequenced: PBMCs or a T cell subset sorted from them (not recorded which). The chain uses TRBV20-1 and TRBJ1-3; 9 nucleotides agree with TRBD1. CDR3 loop: CSATFSGQGSGNTIYF. Written as DNA, the CDR3 is TGCAGTGCTACCTTCTCCGGACAGGGGTCTGGAAACACCATATATTTT.